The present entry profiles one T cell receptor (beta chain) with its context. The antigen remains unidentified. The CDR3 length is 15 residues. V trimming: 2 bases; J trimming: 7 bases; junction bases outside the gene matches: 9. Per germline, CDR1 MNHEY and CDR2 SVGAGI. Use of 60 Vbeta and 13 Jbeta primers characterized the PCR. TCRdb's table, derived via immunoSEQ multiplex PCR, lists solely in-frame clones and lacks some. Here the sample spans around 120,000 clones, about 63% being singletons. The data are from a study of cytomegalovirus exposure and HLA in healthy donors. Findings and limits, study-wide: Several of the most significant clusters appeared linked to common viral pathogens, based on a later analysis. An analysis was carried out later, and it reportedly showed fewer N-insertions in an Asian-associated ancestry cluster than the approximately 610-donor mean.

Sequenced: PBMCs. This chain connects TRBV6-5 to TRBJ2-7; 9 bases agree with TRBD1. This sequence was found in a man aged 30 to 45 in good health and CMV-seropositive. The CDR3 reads CASSYTRDRVREQYF. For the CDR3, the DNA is TGTGCCAGCAGTTACACCCGGGACAGGGTGCGGGAGCAGTACTTC.